The clone carrying this T cell receptor beta chain was counted a few times. Its matching antigen is unknown. Germline V gives CDR1 SGHRS, CDR2 YFSETQ. CDR3 length equals 17 residues. The V and J ends lost 4 bases and 8 bases, in that order; junction bases with no gene match: 12. This entry is derived from a study of cytomegalovirus exposure and HLA in healthy donors. Study results and caveats: The study assumed roughly uniform donor sequencing depth for presence/absence analyses. Cytomegalovirus association was assigned to approximately 180 TCR beta chains. Follow-up analysis later connected one missense variant in DCLRE1C with trimming of TCR beta V- and J-genes.

Both 60 Vbeta primers and 13 Jbeta primers went into the PCR. Here immunoSEQ multiplex PCR was the method, and the copy in TCRdb shows in-frame clones only, minus some. The repertoire holds 180,000 or so clones, 80% to 90% seen once, with roughly 9.3% in the top ten. The clonotype comes from a man younger than 35 in good health and CMV-seropositive. The sequencing input was PBMCs. The chain uses TRBV5-1 and TRBJ2-1; TRBD2 matches at 13 bases. CDR3 amino acids: CASSPTSGGFLPDEQFF. DNA for the CDR3: TGCGCCAGCAGCCCGACTAGCGGGGGGTTCCTCCCCGATGAGCAGTTCTTC.